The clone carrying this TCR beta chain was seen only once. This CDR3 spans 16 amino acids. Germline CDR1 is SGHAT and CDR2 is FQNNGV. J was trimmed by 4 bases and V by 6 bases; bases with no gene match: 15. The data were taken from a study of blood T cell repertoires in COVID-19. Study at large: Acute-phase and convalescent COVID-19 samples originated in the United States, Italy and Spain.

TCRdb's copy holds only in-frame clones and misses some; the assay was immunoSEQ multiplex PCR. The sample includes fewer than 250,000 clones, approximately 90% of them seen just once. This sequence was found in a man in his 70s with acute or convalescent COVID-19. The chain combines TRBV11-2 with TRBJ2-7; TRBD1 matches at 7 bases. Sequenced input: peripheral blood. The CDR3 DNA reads TGTGCCAGCAGGCCCTACAGGGGCTTTGGGGTATACGAGCAGTACTTC. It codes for CASRPYRGFGVYEQYF. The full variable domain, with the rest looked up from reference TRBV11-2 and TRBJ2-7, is EAGVAQSPRYKIIEKRQSVAFWCNPISGHATLYWYQQILGQGPKLLIQFQNNGVVDDSQLPKDRFSAERLKGVDSTLKIQPAKLEDSAVYLCASRPYRGFGVYEQYFGPGTRLTVT.